One sample yielded the 24 T cell receptor beta chains listed below, sequenced in a study of human T cells and chemical hapten exposure. TCRdb analysed the RACE reads with MiXCR anew, one entry per CDR3 protein. This sample has roughly 89,000 distinct CDR3 sequences, with roughly 11% found just once. Time point of the sample: patch test 3, about 24 weeks after DPC sensitization. Noted treatment: therapeutic diphenylcyclopropenone sensitization with weekly scalp DPC. The sample consisted of whole blood, taken in connection with sensitization to the hapten diphenylcyclopropenone (DPC). The receptors come from a woman aged 25 to 39 with alopecia areata. Some clones in this sample may be carry-over from other donors' samples.

This clonotype was counted a few times. The chain joins TRBV2 to TRBJ2-5; 8 nucleotides align to TRBD2. Per the germline V gene, CDR1 is SNHLY and CDR2 is FYNNEI. J gave up 2 bases and V 7 bases, and 12 bases lay outside the gene matches. This CDR3 contains 16 residues. CDR3 amino acids: CASKLKSGSWQETQYF. CDR3 nucleotides: TGTGCCAGCAAACTAAAGAGCGGGAGTTGGCAAGAGACCCAGTACTTC.

This clonotype was found many times. The V gene is TRBV5-1, the J gene TRBJ1-4; 7 positions agree with TRBD1. The CDR3 runs to 16 residues. Germline-derived CDR1 and CDR2 are SGHRS and YFSETQ. The trim removed 4 bases at V and 5 bases at J, leaving 11 bases unmatched. CDR3 loop: CASSLRPTGTNEKLFF. The CDR3 nucleotides read TGCGCCAGCAGCCTCCGACCGACAGGGACAAATGAAAAACTGTTTTTT.

This clonotype was seen repeatedly, ten times or more. The chain couples TRBV10-3 to TRBJ1-6; TRBD1 aligns across 7 bases. J was trimmed by 9 bases and V by 0 bases; bases with no gene match: 11. The germline gives CDR1 ENHRY, CDR2 SYGVKD. The CDR3 runs to 17 residues. CDR3 region: CAISESSGTAVFSPLHF. The CDR3 coding sequence is TGTGCCATCAGTGAGTCGTCCGGGACAGCCGTTTTTTCACCCCTCCACTTT.

There are many counts of this clonotype. The chain couples TRBV10-3 to TRBJ2-5; the match to TRBD1 covers 7 bases. V trimming: 3 bases; J trimming: 5 bases; junction bases outside the gene matches: 6. The CDR3 loop spans 14 amino acids. Germline-derived CDR1 and CDR2 are ENHRY and SYGVKD. In nucleotides, the CDR3 is TGTGCCATCAGTGACTTAGGGGGCGCGGAGACCCAGTACTTC. Translation: CAISDLGGAETQYF.

This clonotype was seen at least ten times. The rearrangement joins TRBV27 to TRBJ2-2; TRBD2 matches at 9 bases. V lost 4 bases, J lost 6 bases, and 9 bases stayed unmatched. CDR3 length equals 16 residues. CDR1 and CDR2 from the germline V gene are MNHEY and SMNVEV (reference sequence). In DNA form, the CDR3 reads TGTGCCAGCAGTTCCCCCGCTAGCGGGGCCTCCGGGGAGCTGTTTTTT. The encoded protein is CASSSPASGASGELFF.

This sequence joins TRBV10-1 and TRBJ2-2, with TRBD1 identical over 9 bases. Germline CDR1 reads WNHNN; CDR2 reads SYGVQD (reference sequence). Losses at the gene ends were 7 bases for V and 6 bases for J; bases not matched to a gene: 6. The CDR3 extends over 14 amino acids. CDR3 in DNA: TGCGCCAGCATGGACAGGGGCTTGGCCGGGGAGCTGTTTTTT. Translating gives CASMDRGLAGELFF.

This clonotype was detected a few times. The chain links TRBV28 to TRBJ2-3; TRBD1 matches at 10 bases. CDR3 length equals 14 residues. Germline loops: CDR1 MDHEN, CDR2 SYDVKM. Trimming cost V 7 bases and J 2 bases; bases outside gene matches: 3. This chain's CDR3 is CASKGTGVTDTQYF. Here the CDR3 DNA reads TGTGCCAGCAAGGGGACAGGGGTCACAGATACGCAGTATTTT.

This clonotype was detected many times. The V gene is TRBV6-2 or TRBV6-3, the J gene TRBJ2-5, with D possibly being TRBD2 (6 bases). V dropped 3 bases and J dropped 2 bases, with 25 bases sitting between them. Germline CDR1 reads MNHEY; CDR2 reads SVGEGT. CDR3 length: 19 residues. CDR3 loop: CASSYWEEPTKWWQETQYF. The CDR3 DNA reads as TGTGCCAGCAGTTATTGGGAGGAACCAACAAAATGGTGGCAAGAGACCCAGTACTTC.

At least ten counts were recorded for this clonotype. The rearrangement links TRBV19 to TRBJ2-1; 11 positions agree with TRBD2. Trimming cost V 6 bases and J 0 bases; bases outside gene matches: 1. The V gene's germline CDR1 is LNHDA and CDR2 SQIVND (reference sequence). This CDR3 has 15 residues. The CDR3 DNA is TGTGCCAGTAGGCTAGCGGGAGGCTCCTACAATGAGCAGTTCTTC. Translated: CASRLAGGSYNEQFF.

CDR3 amino acids: CASSWELTDTQYF. In DNA, the CDR3 is TGCGCCAGCAGCTGGGAACTCACAGATACGCAGTATTTT. This chain uses TRBV5-1 with TRBJ2-3; D is unresolved. This CDR3 spans 13 amino acids. CDR1 SGHRS and CDR2 YFSETQ come from the germline V gene. Deletions cut 3 bases from V and 2 bases from J, with 7 bases between.

The chain couples TRBV15 to TRBJ2-5; 9 nucleotides align to TRBD1. This CDR3 has 14 amino acids. CDR1 is LNHNV and CDR2 is YYDKDF in the germline V gene (reference sequence). Trimming cost V 8 bases and J 6 bases; bases outside gene matches: 10. This chain's CDR3 is CATVGGQGEKTQYF. CDR3 bases: TGTGCCACCGTAGGGGGACAGGGAGAGAAGACCCAGTACTTC.

This clonotype was seen at least ten times. The chain has TRBV28 and TRBJ2-3; TRBD2 matches at 10 bases. Unmatched junction bases numbered 11, after V lost 10 bases and J lost 4 bases. This CDR3 comprises 15 residues. Per the germline V gene, CDR1 is MDHEN and CDR2 is SYDVKM. Here the CDR3 DNA reads TGTGCCACCGAAATTAGCGGGAGGCAGCCAGATACGCAGTATTTT. This sequence encodes CATEISGRQPDTQYF.

This clonotype was seen ten or more times. The chain combines TRBV29-1 with TRBJ2-7; D remains unclear. There are 13 residues in the CDR3. With 2 bases removed from V and 2 bases from J, the gap between germline ends came to 10 bases. The germline CDR1 and CDR2 sequences are SQVTM and ANQGSEA. This CDR3 is CSVEQCSTYEQYV. CDR3 bases: TGCAGCGTTGAACAGTGTTCGACCTACGAGCAGTACGTC.

This clonotype was picked up a small number of times. The V and J genes are TRBV6-1 and TRBJ1-2; 9 nucleotides match TRBD1. With V trimmed by 5 bases and J by 6 bases, 7 bases remained unmatched. Germline values: CDR1 MNHNS, CDR2 SASEGT. CDR3 size: 14 residues. CDR3 nucleotide sequence: TGTGCCAGCAGTTTAACAGGGGGCGCGGATGGCTACACCTTC. This sequence encodes CASSLTGGADGYTF.

This clonotype was seen at least ten times. The CDR3 DNA reads TGTGCCAGCAGTCCTACGAGAACCAAAAACATTCAGTACTTC. This codes for CASSPTRTKNIQYF. The chain recombines TRBV6-2 or TRBV6-3 with TRBJ2-4; D is undetermined. Between the trimmed V and J ends, which lost 5 bases and 2 bases, there was a span of 10 bases. CDR3 length: 14 residues. Per the germline V gene, CDR1 is MNHEY and CDR2 is SVGEGT.

V usage is TRBV29-1 and J usage is TRBJ2-5; possibly TRBD2 for D (5 bases). The CDR3 extends over 14 amino acids. V lost 6 bases and J lost 0, with 14 bases in between. Germline loops: CDR1 SQVTM, CDR2 ANQGSEA. The DNA for the CDR3 is TGCAGCGTCCCAGAGGGCCGTGACCAAGAGACCCAGTACTTC. Residues: CSVPEGRDQETQYF.

This chain connects TRBV12-3 or TRBV12-4 to TRBJ2-5; D possibly corresponds to TRBD1 (5 bases). Trimming shortened V by 4 bases and J by 7 bases, and 16 bases separated the two germline ends. This CDR3 has 14 amino acids. The CDR3, as DNA: TGTGCCAGCAGTTCCCAAAGGGGCTCGGTGACCCAGTACTTC. Protein sequence: CASSSQRGSVTQYF.

This clonotype has just a few counts. The J gene is TRBJ1-1, the V gene TRBV18; D may be TRBD1 (5 bases). Germline CDR1 and CDR2: KGHSH and LQKENI. There are 14 residues in the CDR3. V lost 3 bases and J lost 6, with 14 bases in between. The CDR3 sequence: CASSPQRGGAEAFF. The DNA of the CDR3 is TGTGCCAGCTCACCTCAAAGGGGAGGCGCTGAAGCTTTCTTT.

This clonotype was detected only a few times. The chain employs TRBV5-1 and TRBJ2-7; TRBD1 matches 7 bases. V dropped 4 bases and J dropped 3; count of bases not matched to a gene: 16. The CDR3 loop spans 17 amino acids. CDR1 is SGHRS, CDR2 YFSETQ, per germline. In nucleotides, the CDR3 is TGCGCCAGCAGCCGACGACAGGGTACCGGAGCGGACTACGAGCAGTACTTC. Protein: CASSRRQGTGADYEQYF.

This clonotype was found many times. This chain links TRBV19 with TRBJ1-2; D is ambiguous. V was cut by 1 base and J by 4 bases, with 10 bases left in between. The CDR3 sequence is 14 residues long. Germline CDR1 reads LNHDA; CDR2 reads SQIVND (reference sequence). In DNA form, the CDR3 reads TGTGCCAGTAGTATAGTTGGCCGTACCTATGGCTACACCTTC. This sequence encodes CASSIVGRTYGYTF. The variable domain in full, with the rest retrieved from reference TRBV19 and TRBJ1-2, is DGGITQSPKYLFRKEGQNVTLSCEQNLNHDAMYWYRQDPGQGLRLIYYSQIVNDFQKGDIAEGYSVSREKKESFPLTVTSAQKNPTAFYLCASSIVGRTYGYTFGSGTRLTVV.

This clonotype was counted at least ten times. This sequence joins TRBV4-1 and TRBJ2-3, with D unclear. The germline V and J ends were trimmed by 1 base and 2 bases, with 10 bases remaining between them. The CDR3 runs 15 residues. Germline assignment: CDR1 MGHRA and CDR2 YSYEKL. Written as DNA, the CDR3 is TGCGCCAGCAGCCAAGTGGCGCGCCCCACAGATACGCAGTATTTT. Amino acids: CASSQVARPTDTQYF.

V and J are TRBV15 and TRBJ1-5; D unresolved. CDR1 LNHNV and CDR2 YYDKDF come from the germline V gene (reference sequence). This CDR3 comprises 13 residues. V was shortened by 3 bases and J by 10 bases, with 13 bases between the two germline ends. The CDR3: CATSSPRGYPQHF. The DNA for the CDR3 is TGTGCCACCAGCAGTCCCCGAGGGTACCCCCAGCATTTT.

This clonotype has a count of ten or more. The chain recombines TRBV29-1 with TRBJ1-1; D is unresolved. Germline assignment: CDR1 SQVTM and CDR2 ANQGSEA. This CDR3 contains 13 residues. V gave up 7 bases and J gave up 5 bases, with 17 bases separating them. The CDR3 loop reads CSAGRATGTEAFF. CDR3 sequence (DNA): TGCAGCGCCGGACGAGCGACGGGGACTGAAGCTTTCTTT.

V and J are TRBV20-1 and TRBJ1-5; 7 positions agree with TRBD1. The CDR3 runs 16 residues. Unmatched junction bases numbered 14, after V lost 4 bases and J lost 5 bases. Germline CDR1 and CDR2: DFQATT and SNEGSKA (reference sequence). CDR3 DNA sequence: TGCAGTGCTAAGGCAGGGGGGTGGATACGGGATCAGCCCCAGCATTTT. Encoded protein: CSAKAGGWIRDQPQHF.